Below, 11 T cell receptor beta chains from the same sample are listed, as sequenced in a study of cytomegalovirus exposure and HLA in healthy donors. Researchers ran the PCR with 60 Vbeta and 13 Jbeta primers. The method was immunoSEQ multiplex PCR; TCRdb's version includes in-frame clones alone and lacks a portion of them. The sample contains hundreds of thousands of clones, 60% to 80% of which appear only once. Sequenced: PBMCs. Every receptor here comes from a woman in her thirties in good health and CMV-seronegative.

This sequence joins TRBV11-2 and TRBJ2-7, with 7 nucleotides matching TRBD2. Germline V lookup: CDR1 SGHAT, CDR2 FQNNGV. The CDR3 consists of 14 residues. V gave up 4 bases and J gave up 3 bases; unmatched junction bases: 6. This CDR3 reads CASSSEAGSYEQYF. CDR3 nucleotides: TGTGCCAGCAGCTCGGAAGCGGGAAGCTACGAGCAGTACTTC.

The genes are TRBV18 and TRBJ2-2; D might be TRBD1 (6 bases). Germline V gene data show CDR1 as KGHSH and CDR2 as LQKENI. V gave up 3 bases and J gave up 9 bases, with 11 bases separating them. This CDR3 comprises 13 residues. The CDR3 loop reads CASSPYRDRELFF. The DNA for the CDR3 is TGTGCCAGCTCACCCTACCGGGACAGGGAGCTGTTTTTT.

The chain couples TRBV7-3 to TRBJ2-3, with D possibly TRBD2 on 7 matching bases. V lost 1 base and J lost 5, with 13 bases in between. CDR1 is SGHTA and CDR2 is FQGTGA in the germline V gene. This CDR3 has 15 amino acids. CDR3 region: CASSLMGLQGDTQYF. The CDR3 bases are TGTGCCAGCAGCTTAATGGGACTACAGGGAGATACGCAGTATTTT.

The V gene is TRBV19, the J gene TRBJ1-5, with TRBD1 as a possible D gene (6 bases). The CDR3 spans 16 residues. Deletions cut 3 bases from V and 1 base from J, with 13 bases between. CDR1 is LNHDA and CDR2 is SQIVND in the germline V gene (reference sequence). For the CDR3, the DNA is TGTGCCAGTAGTATTCCGGGGGGCCGCAGCAATCAGCCCCAGCATTTT. This sequence encodes CASSIPGGRSNQPQHF.

The rearrangement uses TRBV5-1 and TRBJ2-1, with a tentative D call TRBD1 (6 bases). Germline CDR1 and CDR2: SGHRS and YFSETQ. Trimming cost V 4 bases and J 4 bases, with 15 bases left between them. The length of the CDR3 is 15 residues. CDR3 sequence reads: CASSIPGAGYNEQFF. The CDR3 bases are TGCGCCAGCAGCATTCCAGGGGCTGGATACAATGAGCAGTTCTTC.

The chain recombines TRBV6-8 with TRBJ2-1; 7 bases map to TRBD2. The CDR3 runs 15 residues. Germline V gene data show CDR1 as MNHGY and CDR2 as SAAAGT. Unmatched junction bases numbered 11, after V lost 5 bases and J lost 7 bases. The CDR3 region is CASSRELAASNEQFF. CDR3 nucleotide sequence: TGTGCCAGCAGTAGGGAGCTAGCGGCTTCTAATGAGCAGTTCTTC.

The CDR3 loop reads CASSLWGGAGGYTF. The CDR3 region has the DNA TGTGCCAGCAGTTTATGGGGGGGGGCTGGTGGCTACACCTTC. V is TRBV27 and J is TRBJ1-2; tentatively, D is TRBD1 (6 bases). CDR3 size: 14 residues. Germline CDR1 reads MNHEY; CDR2 reads SMNVEV (reference sequence). Trimming shortened V by 1 base and J by 7 bases, and 13 bases separated the two germline ends.

The chain is built from TRBV2 and TRBJ2-1; TRBD2 might be the D (5 bases). This CDR3 has 14 residues. The V gene's germline CDR1 is SNHLY and CDR2 FYNNEI. V lost 4 bases and J lost 0, with 7 bases in between. CDR3 in amino acids: CASSASLSYNEQFF. Written as DNA, the CDR3 is TGTGCCAGCAGTGCTAGCCTCTCCTACAATGAGCAGTTCTTC.

V and J are TRBV19 and TRBJ1-5; tentative D call: TRBD1 (5 bases). Germline V gene sequence: CDR1 LNHDA, CDR2 SQIVND (reference sequence). The CDR3 is 14 residues long. Trimming left V 3 bases short and J 2 bases short, with 8 bases between. The CDR3 sequence is CASSIRGRNQPQHF. In DNA form, the CDR3 reads TGTGCCAGTAGTATTAGGGGCCGCAATCAGCCCCAGCATTTT.

J is TRBJ1-1 and V is TRBV4-1; D ambiguous. The CDR3 has 15 residues. Germline V gene data show CDR1 as MGHRA and CDR2 as YSYEKL. V gave up 1 base and J gave up 4 bases, with 13 bases separating them. The CDR3 is CASSQALAESTEAFF. The CDR3 DNA reads TGCGCCAGCAGCCAAGCTCTCGCGGAGAGCACTGAAGCTTTCTTT.

This clone has just a few counts. A far larger clone differs by one base, so this is likely a read error. The chain recombines TRBV2 with TRBJ2-3; 7 nucleotides line up with TRBD2. The CDR3 extends over 14 amino acids. The germline gives CDR1 SNHLY, CDR2 FYNNEI. CDR3 in amino acids: CASSAGGWEETPYF. The DNA of the CDR3 is TGTGCCAGCAGTGCCGGGGGGTGGGAAGAGACCCCGTACTTC.